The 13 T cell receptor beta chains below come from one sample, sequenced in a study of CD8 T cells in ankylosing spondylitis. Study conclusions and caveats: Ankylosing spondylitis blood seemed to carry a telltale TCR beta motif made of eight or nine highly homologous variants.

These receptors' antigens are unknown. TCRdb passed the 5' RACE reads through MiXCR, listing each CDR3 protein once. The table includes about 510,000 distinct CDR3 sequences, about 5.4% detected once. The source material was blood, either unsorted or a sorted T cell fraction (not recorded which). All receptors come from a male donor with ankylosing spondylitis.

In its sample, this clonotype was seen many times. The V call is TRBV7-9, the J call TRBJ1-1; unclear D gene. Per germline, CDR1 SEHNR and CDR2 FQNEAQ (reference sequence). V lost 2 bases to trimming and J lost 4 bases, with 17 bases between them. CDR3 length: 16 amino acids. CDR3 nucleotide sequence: TGTGCCAGCAGCTTATTGAACAGCCATGGTGCCACTGAAGCTTTCTTT. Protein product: CASSLLNSHGATEAFF.

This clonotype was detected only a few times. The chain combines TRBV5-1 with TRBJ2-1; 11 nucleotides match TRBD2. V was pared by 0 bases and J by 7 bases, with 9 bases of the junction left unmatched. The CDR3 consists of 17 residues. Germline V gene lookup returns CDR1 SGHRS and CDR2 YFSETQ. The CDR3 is CASSLVGGGLAVNEQFF. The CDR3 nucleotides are TGCGCCAGCAGCTTGGTGGGTGGGGGACTAGCGGTTAATGAGCAGTTCTTC.

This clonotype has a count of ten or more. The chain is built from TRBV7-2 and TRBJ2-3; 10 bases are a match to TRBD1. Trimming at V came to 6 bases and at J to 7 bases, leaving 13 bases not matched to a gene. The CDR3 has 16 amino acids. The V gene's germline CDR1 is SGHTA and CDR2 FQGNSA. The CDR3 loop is CASSRNRDRGRNTQYF. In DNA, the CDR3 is TGTGCCAGCAGTAGAAATAGGGACAGGGGTAGAAATACGCAGTATTTT. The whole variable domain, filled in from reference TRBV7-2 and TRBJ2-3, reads GAGVSQSPSNKVTEKGKDVELRCDPISGHTALYWYRQSLGQGLEFLIYFQGNSAPDKSGLPSDRFSAERTGGSVSTLTIQRTQQEDSAVYLCASSRNRDRGRNTQYFGPGTRLTVL.

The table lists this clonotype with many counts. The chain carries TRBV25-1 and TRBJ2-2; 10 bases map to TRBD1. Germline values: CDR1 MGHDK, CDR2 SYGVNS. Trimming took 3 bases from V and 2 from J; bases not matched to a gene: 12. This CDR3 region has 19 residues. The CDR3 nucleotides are TGTGCCAGCAGTGATAGACAGGGGGCGGATTATCGCAACACCGGGGAGCTGTTTTTT. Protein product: CASSDRQGADYRNTGELFF.

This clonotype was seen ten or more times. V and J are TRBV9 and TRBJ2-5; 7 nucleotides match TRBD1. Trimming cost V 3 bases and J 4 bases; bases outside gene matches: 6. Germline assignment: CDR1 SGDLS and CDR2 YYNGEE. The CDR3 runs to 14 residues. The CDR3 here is CASSARQGLETQYF. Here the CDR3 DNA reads TGTGCCAGCAGCGCGCGACAGGGTTTAGAGACCCAGTACTTC.

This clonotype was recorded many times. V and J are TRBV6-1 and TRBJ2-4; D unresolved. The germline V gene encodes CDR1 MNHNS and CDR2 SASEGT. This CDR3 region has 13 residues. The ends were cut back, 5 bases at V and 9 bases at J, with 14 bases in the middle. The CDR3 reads CASSQIQSGIQYF. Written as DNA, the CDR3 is TGTGCCAGCAGTCAGATCCAGTCGGGCATTCAGTACTTC.

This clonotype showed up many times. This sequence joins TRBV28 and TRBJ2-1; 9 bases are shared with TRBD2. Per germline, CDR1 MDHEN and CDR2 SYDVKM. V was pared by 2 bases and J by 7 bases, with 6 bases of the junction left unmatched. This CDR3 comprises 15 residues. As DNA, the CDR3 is TGTGCCAGCAGTTTAGCGGGAGGGATGAAGAATGAGCAGTTCTTC. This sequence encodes CASSLAGGMKNEQFF.

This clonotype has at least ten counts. The CDR3 reads CASSPEAGSGSGEAFF. Here the CDR3 DNA reads TGCGCCAGCAGCCCAGAGGCGGGGTCGGGTTCGGGAGAAGCTTTCTTT. The rearrangement uses TRBV5-1 and TRBJ1-1; no clear D gene. Germline V lookup: CDR1 SGHRS, CDR2 YFSETQ. V was cut by 4 bases and J by 8 bases, with 24 bases left in between. The CDR3 runs to 16 residues.

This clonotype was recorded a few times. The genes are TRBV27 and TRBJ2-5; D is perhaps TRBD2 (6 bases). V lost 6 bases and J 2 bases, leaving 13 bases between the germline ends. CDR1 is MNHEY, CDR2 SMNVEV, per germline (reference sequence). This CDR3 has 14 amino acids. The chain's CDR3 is CASSPLGGQETQYF. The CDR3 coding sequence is TGTGCCAGCAGCCCACTCGGGGGTCAAGAGACCCAGTACTTC.

This CDR3 reads CASSLGSATYEQYF. DNA for the CDR3: TGCGCCAGCAGCTTGGGTTCTGCCACCTACGAGCAGTACTTC. The V and J genes are TRBV5-1 and TRBJ2-7; no clear D. In germline, CDR1 is SGHRS, CDR2 YFSETQ. Trimming stripped 0 bases from V and 2 bases from J, with 9 bases between. This CDR3 spans 14 amino acids.

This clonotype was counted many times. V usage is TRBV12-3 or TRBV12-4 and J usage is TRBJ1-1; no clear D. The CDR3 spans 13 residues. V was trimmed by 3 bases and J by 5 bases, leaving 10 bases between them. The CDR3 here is CASSFREWTEAFF. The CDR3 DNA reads TGTGCCAGCAGTTTCCGTGAGTGGACTGAAGCTTTCTTT.

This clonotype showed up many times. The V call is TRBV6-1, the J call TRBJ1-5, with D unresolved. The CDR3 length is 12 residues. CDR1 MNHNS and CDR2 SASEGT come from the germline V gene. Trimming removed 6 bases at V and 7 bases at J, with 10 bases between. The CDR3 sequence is CASSSGWQPQHF. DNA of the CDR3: TGTGCCAGCAGCTCCGGGTGGCAGCCCCAGCATTTT.

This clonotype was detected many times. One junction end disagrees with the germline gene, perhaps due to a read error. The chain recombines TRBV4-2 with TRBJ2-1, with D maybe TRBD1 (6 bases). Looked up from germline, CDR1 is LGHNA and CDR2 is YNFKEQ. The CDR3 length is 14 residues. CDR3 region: CASNQRQGWDEQFF. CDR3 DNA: TGTGCCAGCAACCAACGGCAGGGGTGGGATGAGCAGTTCTTC.